This entry concerns a single T cell receptor (beta chain). The data are from a study of blood T cell repertoires in COVID-19. TCRdb's copy holds only in-frame clones and misses some; the assay was immunoSEQ multiplex PCR. Found here are tens of thousands of clones, approximately 89% of them singletons; the top ten hold 9.5% to 15%. The sequenced material came from peripheral blood. This receptor was identified in a human donor with active COVID-19. The donor label of this sample is uncertain.

The CDR3 reads CAWSVRGYMNTEAFF. The CDR3 DNA sequence: TGTGCCTGGAGTGTAAGGGGATACATGAACACTGAAGCTTTCTTT. The J gene is TRBJ1-1, the V gene TRBV30, with D tentatively TRBD1 (5 bases). Germline assignment: CDR1 GTSNPN and CDR2 SVGIG (reference sequence). The CDR3 has 15 amino acids. With 0 bases removed from V and 0 bases from J, the gap between germline ends came to 11 bases.